This record covers a single T cell receptor beta chain. The antigen is undetermined. These data belong to a study of T cell responses to AZD1222 COVID-19 vaccine. Repertoires were generated with immunoSEQ multiplex PCR, while TCRdb's copy carries only in-frame clones and drops some. The table shows about 210,000 clones, with about 94% occurring only once. Regarding the study as a whole: Regions 160-218 and 743-854 held dominance among vaccine-associated CD4 TCRs, which spanned spike. Two AZD1222 administrations were followed by greater Spike-specific TCR breadth and depth. Most donors were white British and more were female, and clonal diversity was possibly underestimated.

The sequence came from an adult who received the MenACWY meningococcal vaccine as a control. The sequenced sample was peripheral blood, obtained 28 days after the second dose of the MenACWY control vaccine.

DNA for the CDR3: TGCAGTGCGGACAGGGGGCTTGGCTACACCTTC. This sequence encodes CSADRGLGYTF. The chain uses TRBV20-1 and TRBJ1-2, with 11 bases that match TRBD1. In germline, CDR1 is DFQATT, CDR2 SNEGSKA (reference sequence). The J segment lost 7 bases and the V segment lost 6 bases, leaving 1 base of the junction unmatched. CDR3 length: 11 amino acids.